This TCR beta chain was recovered during a study of control samples from healthy donors and cancer patients. CDR3 length: 14 amino acids. CDR1 is SEHNR and CDR2 is FQNEAQ in the germline V gene (reference sequence). V lost 2 bases and J lost 4, with 11 bases in between. The table came from immunoSEQ multiplex PCR; TCRdb's copy has only in-frame clones and leaves some out. The sample has roughly 130,000 clones, 80% to 95% seen once. Sequencing input: blood. The rearrangement links TRBV7-9 to TRBJ1-2, with D tentatively TRBD1 (5 bases). This receptor was taken from a man younger than 35 in good health. CDR3: CASSLSRVGYGYTF. The CDR3 nucleotides are TGTGCCAGCAGCTTATCCAGGGTGGGCTATGGCTACACCTTC.